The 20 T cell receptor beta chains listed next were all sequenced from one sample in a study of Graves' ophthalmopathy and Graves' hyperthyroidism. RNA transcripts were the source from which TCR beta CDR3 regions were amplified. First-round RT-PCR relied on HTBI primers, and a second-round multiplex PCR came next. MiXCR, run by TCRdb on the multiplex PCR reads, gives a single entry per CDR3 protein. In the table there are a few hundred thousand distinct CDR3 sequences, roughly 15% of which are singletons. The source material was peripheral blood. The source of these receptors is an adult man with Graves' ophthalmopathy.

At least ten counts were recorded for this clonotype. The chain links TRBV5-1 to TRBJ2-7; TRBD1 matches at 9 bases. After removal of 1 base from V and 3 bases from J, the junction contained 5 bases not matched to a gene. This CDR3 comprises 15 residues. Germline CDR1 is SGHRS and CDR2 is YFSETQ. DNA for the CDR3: TGCGCCAGCAGCTTGACCGGGACAGGGATCTACGAGCAGTACTTC. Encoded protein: CASSLTGTGIYEQYF.

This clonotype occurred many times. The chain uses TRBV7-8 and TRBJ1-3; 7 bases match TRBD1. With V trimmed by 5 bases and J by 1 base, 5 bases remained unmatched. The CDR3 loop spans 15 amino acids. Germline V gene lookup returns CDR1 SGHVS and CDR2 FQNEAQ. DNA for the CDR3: TGTGCCAGCAGCCCCCCAGGGGGGTCTGGAAACACCATATATTTT. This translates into CASSPPGGSGNTIYF.

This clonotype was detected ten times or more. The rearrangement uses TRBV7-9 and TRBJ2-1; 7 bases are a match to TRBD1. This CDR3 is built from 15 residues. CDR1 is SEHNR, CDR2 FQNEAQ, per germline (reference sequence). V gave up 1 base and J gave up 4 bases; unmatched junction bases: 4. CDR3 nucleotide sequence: TGTGCCAGCAGCTTAGGGGGACAGCCTTACAATGAGCAGTTCTTC. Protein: CASSLGGQPYNEQFF.

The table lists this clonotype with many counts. The CDR3 coding sequence is TGTGCCAGCAGTTTTGGGGCACAGCAGCCCCAGCATTTT. It yields the protein CASSFGAQQPQHF. V is TRBV12-3 or TRBV12-4 and J is TRBJ1-5; TRBD1 might be the D (5 bases). Trimming left V 3 bases short and J 7 bases short, with 10 bases between. The CDR3 is 13 amino acids.

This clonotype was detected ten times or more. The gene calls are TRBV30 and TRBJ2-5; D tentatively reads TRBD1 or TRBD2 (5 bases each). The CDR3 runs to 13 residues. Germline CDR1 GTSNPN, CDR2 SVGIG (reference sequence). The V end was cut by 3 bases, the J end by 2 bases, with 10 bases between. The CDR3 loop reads CAWRWGLQETQYF. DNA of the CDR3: TGTGCCTGGAGGTGGGGGTTACAAGAGACCCAGTACTTC.

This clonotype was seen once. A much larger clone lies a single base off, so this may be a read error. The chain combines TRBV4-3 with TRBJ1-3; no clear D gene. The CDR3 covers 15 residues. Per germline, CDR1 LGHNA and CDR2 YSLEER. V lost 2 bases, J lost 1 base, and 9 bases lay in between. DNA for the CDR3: TGCGCCAGCAGCCAAACTCTGGTTTCTGGAAACACCATATATTTT. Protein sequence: CASSQTLVSGNTIYF.

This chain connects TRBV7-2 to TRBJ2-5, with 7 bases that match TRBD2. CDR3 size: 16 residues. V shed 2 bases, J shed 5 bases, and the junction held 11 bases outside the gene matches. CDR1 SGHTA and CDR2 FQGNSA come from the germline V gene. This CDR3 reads CASSLREGRVGETQYF. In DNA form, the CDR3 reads TGTGCCAGCAGCTTAAGAGAAGGGAGGGTGGGGGAGACCCAGTACTTC.

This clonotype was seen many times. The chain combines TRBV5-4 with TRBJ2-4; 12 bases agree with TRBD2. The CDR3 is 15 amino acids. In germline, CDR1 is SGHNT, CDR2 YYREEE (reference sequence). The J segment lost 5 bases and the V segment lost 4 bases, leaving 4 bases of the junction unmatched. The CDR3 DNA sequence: TGTGCCAGCAGCAAGAGGACTAGCGGGGAAAACATTCAGTACTTC. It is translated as CASSKRTSGENIQYF.

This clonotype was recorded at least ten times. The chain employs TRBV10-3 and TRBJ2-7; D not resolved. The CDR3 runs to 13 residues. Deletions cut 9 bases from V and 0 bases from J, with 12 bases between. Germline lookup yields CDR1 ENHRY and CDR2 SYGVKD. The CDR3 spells CAMQSSSSYEQYF. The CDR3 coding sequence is TGTGCCATGCAATCGTCGAGCTCCTACGAGCAGTACTTC.

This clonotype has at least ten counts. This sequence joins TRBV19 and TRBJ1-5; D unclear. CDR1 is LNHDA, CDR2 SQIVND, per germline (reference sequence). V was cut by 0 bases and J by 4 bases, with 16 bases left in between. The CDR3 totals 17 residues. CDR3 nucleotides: TGTGCCAGTAGTATAGATCAGTATCGACTGTTAAATCAGCCCCAGCATTTT. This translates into CASSIDQYRLLNQPQHF.

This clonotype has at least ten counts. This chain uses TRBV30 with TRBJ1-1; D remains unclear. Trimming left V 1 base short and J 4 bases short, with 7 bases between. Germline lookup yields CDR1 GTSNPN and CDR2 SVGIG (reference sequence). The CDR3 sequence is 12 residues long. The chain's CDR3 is CAWSEDLTEAFF. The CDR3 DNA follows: TGTGCCTGGAGTGAAGATCTCACTGAAGCTTTCTTT.

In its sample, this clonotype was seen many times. For the CDR3, the DNA is TGTGCCAGCAGTTTGGCGACTGGGGGGATGAACACTGAAGCTTTCTTT. Protein sequence: CASSLATGGMNTEAFF. The chain uses TRBV12-3 or TRBV12-4 and TRBJ1-1; D is perhaps TRBD1 (5 bases). Trimming removed 3 bases at V and 0 bases at J, with 14 bases between. This CDR3 is 16 amino acids long.

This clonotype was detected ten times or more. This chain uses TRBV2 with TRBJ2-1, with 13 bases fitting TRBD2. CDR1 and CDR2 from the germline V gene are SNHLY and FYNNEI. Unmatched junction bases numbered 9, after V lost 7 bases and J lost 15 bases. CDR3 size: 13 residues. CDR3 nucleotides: TGTGCCAGCACCGAAGGACTAGCGGGAGAAGCGTTCTTC. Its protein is CASTEGLAGEAFF.

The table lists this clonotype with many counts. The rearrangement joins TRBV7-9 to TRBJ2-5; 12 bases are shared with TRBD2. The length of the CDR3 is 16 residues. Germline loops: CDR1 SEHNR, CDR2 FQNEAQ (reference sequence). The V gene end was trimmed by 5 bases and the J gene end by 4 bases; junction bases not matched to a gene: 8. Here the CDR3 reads CASSTTSGSTAETQYF. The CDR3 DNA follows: TGTGCCAGCAGCACGACTAGCGGGAGCACCGCAGAGACCCAGTACTTC.

The CDR3 loop reads CATKGVRYGSYEQYF. DNA for the CDR3: TGTGCCACGAAGGGTGTAAGGTATGGCTCCTACGAGCAGTACTTC. The J gene is TRBJ2-7, the V gene TRBV24-1, with no clear D. The CDR3 extends over 15 amino acids. V lost 10 bases and J lost 0, with 18 bases in between. Germline V lookup: CDR1 KGHDR, CDR2 SFDVKD.

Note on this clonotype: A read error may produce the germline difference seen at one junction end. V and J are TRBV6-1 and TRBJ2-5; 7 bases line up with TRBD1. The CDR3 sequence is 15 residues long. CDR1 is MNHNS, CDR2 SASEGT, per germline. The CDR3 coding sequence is TGTGCCAGCAGTGATAATCCAGGGGGTAGCGAGACTCAGTACTTC. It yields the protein CASSDNPGGSETQYF.

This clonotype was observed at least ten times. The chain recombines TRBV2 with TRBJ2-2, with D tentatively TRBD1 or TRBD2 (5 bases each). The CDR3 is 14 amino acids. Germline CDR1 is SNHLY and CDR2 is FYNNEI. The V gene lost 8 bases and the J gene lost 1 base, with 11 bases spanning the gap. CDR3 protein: CASVGTENTGELFF. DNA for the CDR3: TGTGCCAGCGTCGGGACGGAGAACACCGGGGAGCTGTTTTTT. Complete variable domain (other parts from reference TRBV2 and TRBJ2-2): EPEVTQTPSHQVTQMGQEVILRCVPISNHLYFYWYRQILGQKVEFLVSFYNNEISEKSEIFDDQFSVERPDGSNFTLKIRSTKLEDSAMYFCASVGTENTGELFFGEGSRLTVL.

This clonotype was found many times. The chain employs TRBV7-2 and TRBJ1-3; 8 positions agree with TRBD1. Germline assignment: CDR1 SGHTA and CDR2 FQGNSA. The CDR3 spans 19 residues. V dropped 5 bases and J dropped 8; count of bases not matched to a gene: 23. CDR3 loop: CASSPWTGWREIEMDTIYF. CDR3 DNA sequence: TGTGCCAGCAGCCCTTGGACAGGGTGGAGGGAGATTGAGATGGACACCATATATTTT.

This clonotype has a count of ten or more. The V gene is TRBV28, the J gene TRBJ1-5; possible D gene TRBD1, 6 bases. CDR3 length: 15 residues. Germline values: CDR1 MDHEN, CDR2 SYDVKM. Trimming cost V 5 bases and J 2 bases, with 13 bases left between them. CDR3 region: CASSQAGVGNQPQHF. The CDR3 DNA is TGTGCCAGCAGTCAGGCAGGGGTAGGCAATCAGCCCCAGCATTTT. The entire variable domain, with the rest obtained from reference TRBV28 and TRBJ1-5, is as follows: DVKVTQSSRYLVKRTGEKVFLECVQDMDHENMFWYRQDPGLGLRLIYFSYDVKMKEKGDIPEGYSVSREKKERFSLILESASTNQTSMYLCASSQAGVGNQPQHFGDGTRLSIL.

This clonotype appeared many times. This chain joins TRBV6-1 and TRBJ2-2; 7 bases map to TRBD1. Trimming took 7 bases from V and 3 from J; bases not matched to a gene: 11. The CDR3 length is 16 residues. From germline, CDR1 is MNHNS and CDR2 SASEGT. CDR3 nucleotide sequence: TGTGCCAGCACCGCAATAGGGGGCTATCACACCGGGGAGCTGTTTTTT. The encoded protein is CASTAIGGYHTGELFF.